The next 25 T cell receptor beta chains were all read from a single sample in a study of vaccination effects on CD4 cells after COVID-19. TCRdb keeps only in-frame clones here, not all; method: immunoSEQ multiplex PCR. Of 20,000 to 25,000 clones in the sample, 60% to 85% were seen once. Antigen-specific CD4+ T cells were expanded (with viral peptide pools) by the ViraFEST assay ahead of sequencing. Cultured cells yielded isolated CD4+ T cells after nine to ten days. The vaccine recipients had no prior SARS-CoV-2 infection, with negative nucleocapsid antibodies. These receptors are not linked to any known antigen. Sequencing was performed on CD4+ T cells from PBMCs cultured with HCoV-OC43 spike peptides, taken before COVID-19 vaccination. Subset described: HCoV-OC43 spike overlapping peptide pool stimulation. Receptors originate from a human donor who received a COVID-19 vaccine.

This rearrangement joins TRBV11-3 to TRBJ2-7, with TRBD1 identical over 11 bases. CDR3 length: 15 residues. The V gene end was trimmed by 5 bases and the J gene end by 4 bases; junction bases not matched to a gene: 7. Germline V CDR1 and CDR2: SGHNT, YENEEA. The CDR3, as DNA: TGTGCCAGCAGCCGAGGCGGGACAGGGGGGTACGAGCAGTACTTC. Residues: CASSRGGTGGYEQYF. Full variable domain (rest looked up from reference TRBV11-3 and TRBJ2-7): EAGVVQSPRYKIIEKKQPVAFWCNPISGHNTLYWYLQNLGQGPELLIRYENEEAVDDSQLPKDRFSAERLKGVDSTLKIQPAELGDSAVYLCASSRGGTGGYEQYFGPGTRLTVT.

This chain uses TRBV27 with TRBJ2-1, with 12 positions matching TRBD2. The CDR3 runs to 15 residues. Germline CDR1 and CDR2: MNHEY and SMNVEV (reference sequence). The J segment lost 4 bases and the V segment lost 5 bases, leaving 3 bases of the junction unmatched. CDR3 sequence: CASSPGTSGYNEQFF. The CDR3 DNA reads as TGTGCCAGCAGTCCGGGGACTAGCGGGTACAATGAGCAGTTCTTC.

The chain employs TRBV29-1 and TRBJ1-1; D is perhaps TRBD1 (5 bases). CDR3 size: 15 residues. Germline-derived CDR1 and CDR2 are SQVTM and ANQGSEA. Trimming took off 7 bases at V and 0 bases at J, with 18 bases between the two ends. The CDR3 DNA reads TGCAGCGCCCGCGGGGGGAGTTCTATGAACACTGAAGCTTTCTTT. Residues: CSARGGSSMNTEAFF.

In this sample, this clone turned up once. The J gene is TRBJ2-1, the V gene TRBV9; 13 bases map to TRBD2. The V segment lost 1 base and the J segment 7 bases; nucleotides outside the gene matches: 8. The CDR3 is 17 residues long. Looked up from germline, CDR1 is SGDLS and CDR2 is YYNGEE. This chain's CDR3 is CASSVSTSGRAGNEQFF. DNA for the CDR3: TGTGCCAGCAGCGTAAGCACTAGCGGGAGGGCGGGAAATGAGCAGTTCTTC.

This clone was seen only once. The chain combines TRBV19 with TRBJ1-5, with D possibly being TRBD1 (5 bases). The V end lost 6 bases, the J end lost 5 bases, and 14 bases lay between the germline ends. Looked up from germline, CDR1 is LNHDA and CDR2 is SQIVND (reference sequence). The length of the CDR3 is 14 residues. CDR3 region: CASRQLSGDQPQHF. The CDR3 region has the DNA TGTGCCAGTAGACAGCTTTCGGGGGATCAGCCCCAGCATTTT.

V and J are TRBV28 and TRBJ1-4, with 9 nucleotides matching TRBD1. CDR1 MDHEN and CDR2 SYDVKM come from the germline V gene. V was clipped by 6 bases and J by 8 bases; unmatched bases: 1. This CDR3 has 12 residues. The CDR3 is CASSGQGEKLFF. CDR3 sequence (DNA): TGTGCCAGCAGCGGACAGGGGGAAAAACTGTTTTTT.

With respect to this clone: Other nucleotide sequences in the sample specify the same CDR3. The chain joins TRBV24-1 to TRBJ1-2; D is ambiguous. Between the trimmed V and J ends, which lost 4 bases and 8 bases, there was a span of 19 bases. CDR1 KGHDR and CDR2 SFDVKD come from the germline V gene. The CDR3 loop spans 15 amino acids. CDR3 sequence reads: CATSDWKGISGGYTF. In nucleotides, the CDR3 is TGTGCCACCAGTGACTGGAAGGGAATCAGTGGCGGCTACACCTTC.

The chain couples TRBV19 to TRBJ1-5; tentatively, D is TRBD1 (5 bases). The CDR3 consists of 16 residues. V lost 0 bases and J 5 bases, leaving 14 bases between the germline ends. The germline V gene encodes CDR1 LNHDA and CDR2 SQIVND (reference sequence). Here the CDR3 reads CASSIDRGVRDQPQHF. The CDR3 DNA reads TGTGCCAGTAGTATAGATCGAGGGGTACGGGATCAGCCCCAGCATTTT.

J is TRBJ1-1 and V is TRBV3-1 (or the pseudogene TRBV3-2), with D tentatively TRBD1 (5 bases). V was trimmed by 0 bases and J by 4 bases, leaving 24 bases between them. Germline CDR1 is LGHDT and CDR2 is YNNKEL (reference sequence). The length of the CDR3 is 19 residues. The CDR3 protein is CASSQEWGLLSGVGTEAFF. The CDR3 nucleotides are TGTGCCAGCAGCCAAGAATGGGGGTTACTGTCCGGGGTAGGCACTGAAGCTTTCTTT.

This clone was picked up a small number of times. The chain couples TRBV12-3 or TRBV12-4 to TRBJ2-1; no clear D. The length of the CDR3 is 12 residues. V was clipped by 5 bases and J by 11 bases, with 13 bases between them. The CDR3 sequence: CASSTRTGKQFF. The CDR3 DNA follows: TGTGCCAGCAGTACCCGCACCGGCAAGCAGTTCTTC.

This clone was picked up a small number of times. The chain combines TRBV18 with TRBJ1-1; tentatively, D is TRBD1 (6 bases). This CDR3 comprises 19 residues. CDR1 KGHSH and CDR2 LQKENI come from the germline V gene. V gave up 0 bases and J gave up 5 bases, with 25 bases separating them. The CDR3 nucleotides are TGTGCCAGCTCACCACCCACTTCTGGGACAAAAACAGGGAAGACTGAAGCTTTCTTT. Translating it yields CASSPPTSGTKTGKTEAFF.

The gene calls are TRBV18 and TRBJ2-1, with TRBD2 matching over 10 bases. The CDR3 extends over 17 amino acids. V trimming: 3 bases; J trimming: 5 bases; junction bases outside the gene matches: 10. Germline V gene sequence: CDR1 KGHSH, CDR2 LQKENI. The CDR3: CASSPPLGTSENNEQFF. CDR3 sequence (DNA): TGTGCCAGCTCACCGCCCCTTGGGACTAGCGAGAACAATGAGCAGTTCTTC.

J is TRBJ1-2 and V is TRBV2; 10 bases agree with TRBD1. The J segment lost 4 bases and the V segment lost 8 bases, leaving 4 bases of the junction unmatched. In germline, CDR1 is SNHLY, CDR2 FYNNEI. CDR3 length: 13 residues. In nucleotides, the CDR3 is TGTGCCAGCGGGGGGGACAGGGGCTATGGCTACACCTTC. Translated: CASGGDRGYGYTF.

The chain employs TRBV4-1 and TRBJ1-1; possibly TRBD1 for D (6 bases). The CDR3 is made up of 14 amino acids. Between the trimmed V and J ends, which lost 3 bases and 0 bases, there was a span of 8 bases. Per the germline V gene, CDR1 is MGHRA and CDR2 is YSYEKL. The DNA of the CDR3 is TGCGCCAGCAGCCAGGGACACCTGAACACTGAAGCTTTCTTT. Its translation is CASSQGHLNTEAFF.

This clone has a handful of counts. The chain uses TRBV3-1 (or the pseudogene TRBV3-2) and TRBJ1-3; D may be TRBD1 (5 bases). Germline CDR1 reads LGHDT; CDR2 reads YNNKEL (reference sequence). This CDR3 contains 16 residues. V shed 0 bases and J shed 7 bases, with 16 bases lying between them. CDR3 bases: TGTGCCAGCAGCCAAGACTTCACGGGGGTCCTCAACACCATATATTTT. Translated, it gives CASSQDFTGVLNTIYF.

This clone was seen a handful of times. The CDR3 nucleotides read TGCGCCAGCAGCCACGTCCAGGGGGTCGGAAACACCATATATTTT. This encodes CASSHVQGVGNTIYF. The gene calls are TRBV4-1 and TRBJ1-3, with TRBD1 identical over 7 bases. The CDR3 is 15 amino acids. Germline CDR1 is MGHRA and CDR2 is YSYEKL. J lost 4 bases, V lost 3 bases, and 6 bases had no gene match.

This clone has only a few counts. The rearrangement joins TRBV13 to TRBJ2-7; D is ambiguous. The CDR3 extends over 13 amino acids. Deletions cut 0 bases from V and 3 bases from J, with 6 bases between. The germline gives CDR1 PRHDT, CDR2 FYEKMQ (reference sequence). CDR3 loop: CASSLGTNYEQYF. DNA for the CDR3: TGTGCCAGCAGCTTAGGAACCAACTACGAGCAGTACTTC.

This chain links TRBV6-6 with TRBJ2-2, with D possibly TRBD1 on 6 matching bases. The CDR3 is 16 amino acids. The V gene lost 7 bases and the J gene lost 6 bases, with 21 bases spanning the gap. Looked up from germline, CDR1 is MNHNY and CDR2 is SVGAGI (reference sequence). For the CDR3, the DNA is TGTGCCAGCACCGGTTTAAACAGGGCGGAGGCCGGGGAGCTGTTTTTT. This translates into CASTGLNRAEAGELFF.

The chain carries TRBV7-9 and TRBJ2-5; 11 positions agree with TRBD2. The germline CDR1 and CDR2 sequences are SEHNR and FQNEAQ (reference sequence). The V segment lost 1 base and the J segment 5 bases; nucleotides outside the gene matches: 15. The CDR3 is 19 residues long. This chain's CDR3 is CASSLVSVGLAGLWETQYF. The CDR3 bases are TGTGCCAGCAGCTTAGTTTCCGTCGGACTAGCGGGTCTGTGGGAGACCCAGTACTTC.

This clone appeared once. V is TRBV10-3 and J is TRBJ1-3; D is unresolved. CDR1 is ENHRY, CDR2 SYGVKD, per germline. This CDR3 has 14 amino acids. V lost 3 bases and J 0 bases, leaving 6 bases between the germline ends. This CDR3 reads CAISDQVSGNTIYF. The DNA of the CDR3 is TGTGCCATCAGTGATCAGGTCTCTGGAAACACCATATATTTT.

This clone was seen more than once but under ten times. CDR3 protein: CASSRAYEAFF. The CDR3 nucleotides are TGTGCCAGCAGTCGGGCCTATGAAGCTTTCTTT. This chain uses TRBV7-9 with TRBJ1-1, with unresolved D. Germline values: CDR1 SEHNR, CDR2 FQNEAQ (reference sequence). The germline V and J ends were trimmed by 6 bases and 7 bases, with 9 bases remaining between them. The CDR3 consists of 11 residues. Filled out from reference TRBV7-9 and TRBJ1-1, the complete variable domain reads DTGVSQNPRHKITKRGQNVTFRCDPISEHNRLYWYRQTLGQGPEFLTYFQNEAQLEKSRLLSDRFSAERPKGSFSTLEIQRTEQGDSAMYLCASSRAYEAFFGQGTRLTVV.

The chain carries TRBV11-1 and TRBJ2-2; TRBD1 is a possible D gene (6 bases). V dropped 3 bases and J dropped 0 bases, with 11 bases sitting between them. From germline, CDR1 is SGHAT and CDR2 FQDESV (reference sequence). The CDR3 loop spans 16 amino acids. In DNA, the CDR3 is TGTGCCAGCAGCTTGTGGGGGCCGACGAACACCGGGGAGCTGTTTTTT. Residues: CASSLWGPTNTGELFF.

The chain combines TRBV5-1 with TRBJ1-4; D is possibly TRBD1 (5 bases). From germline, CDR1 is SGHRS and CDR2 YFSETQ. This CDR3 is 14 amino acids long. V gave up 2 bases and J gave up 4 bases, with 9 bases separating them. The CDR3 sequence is CASSFGGSNEKLFF. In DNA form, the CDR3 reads TGCGCCAGCAGCTTTGGGGGGAGTAATGAAAAACTGTTTTTT.

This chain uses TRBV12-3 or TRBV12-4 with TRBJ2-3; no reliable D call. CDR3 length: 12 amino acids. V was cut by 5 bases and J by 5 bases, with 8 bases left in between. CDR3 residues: CASSPPGDTQYF. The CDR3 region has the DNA TGTGCCAGCAGTCCCCCGGGAGATACGCAGTATTTT.

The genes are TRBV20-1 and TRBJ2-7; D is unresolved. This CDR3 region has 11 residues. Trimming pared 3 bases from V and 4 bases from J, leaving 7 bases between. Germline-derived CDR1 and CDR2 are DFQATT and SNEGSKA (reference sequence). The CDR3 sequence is CSASGPYEQYF. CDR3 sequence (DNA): TGCAGTGCTAGTGGGCCTTACGAGCAGTACTTC.